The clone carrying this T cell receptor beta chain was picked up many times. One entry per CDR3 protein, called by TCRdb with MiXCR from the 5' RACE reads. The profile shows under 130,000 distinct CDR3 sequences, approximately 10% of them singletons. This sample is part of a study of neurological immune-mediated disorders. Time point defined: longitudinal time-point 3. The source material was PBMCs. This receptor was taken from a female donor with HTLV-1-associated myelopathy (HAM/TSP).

The DNA of the CDR3 is TGTGCCAGCAGCCTCTACACCGGGGAGCTGTTTTTT. This gives the protein CASSLYTGELFF. The chain recombines TRBV6-5 with TRBJ2-2; D is ambiguous. Germline values: CDR1 MNHEY, CDR2 SVGAGI. The CDR3 extends over 12 amino acids. V lost 6 bases and J lost 3, with 5 bases in between.